Listed below are T cell receptor beta chains from one sample, sequenced in a study of T cell responses to AZD1222 COVID-19 vaccine. Generated by immunoSEQ multiplex PCR, the TCRdb table keeps only in-frame clones and is missing some. The repertoire holds around 200,000 clones, 80% to 90% seen once, with approximately 8% in the top ten. The sequencing used peripheral blood, collected on day 0 of AZD1222 vaccination. Every receptor here comes from an adult in good health. The CDR3 runs from the conserved cysteine through the conserved F or W. The order of the fields is J gene, V gene, CDR3 protein.

j_gene: TRBJ1-6; v_gene: TRBV5-1; CDR3aa: CASSLGDYNSPLHF
j_gene: TRBJ1-6; v_gene: TRBV7-2; CDR3aa: CASSSDPNSPLHF
j_gene: TRBJ2-3; v_gene: TRBV15; CDR3aa: CATSSVGTDTQYF
j_gene: TRBJ1-1; v_gene: TRBV28; CDR3aa: CASSQGGSSTEAFF
j_gene: TRBJ2-2; v_gene: TRBV27; CDR3aa: CASSLSLAGGTNTGELFF
j_gene: TRBJ2-1; v_gene: TRBV20-1; CDR3aa: CSASNRGDEQFF
j_gene: TRBJ1-2; v_gene: TRBV12-3/TRBV12-4; CDR3aa: CASSFYLYGYTF
j_gene: TRBJ1-2; v_gene: TRBV7-8; CDR3aa: CASSLAGSNYGYTF
j_gene: TRBJ1-5; v_gene: TRBV28; CDR3aa: CASSRGTGGWSNQPQHF
j_gene: TRBJ1-1; v_gene: TRBV5-1; CDR3aa: CASSVNLNTEAFF
j_gene: TRBJ1-2; v_gene: TRBV10-3; CDR3aa: CAISETANYGYTF
j_gene: TRBJ1-5; v_gene: TRBV7-2; CDR3aa: CASSSGRLNQPQHF
j_gene: TRBJ1-1; v_gene: TRBV19; CDR3aa: CASEPGTEPMNTEAFF